This T cell receptor beta chain emerged from a study of Graves' ophthalmopathy and Graves' hyperthyroidism. RNA transcripts yielded amplified TCR beta CDR3 regions. After a first-round RT-PCR with HTBI primers, a second-round multiplex PCR was run. TCRdb called the multiplex PCR reads again in MiXCR, with one record for every CDR3 protein. Of about 480,000 distinct CDR3 sequences listed, roughly 14% are singletons. Germline V gene sequence: CDR1 MDHEN, CDR2 SYDVKM. The J segment lost 2 bases and the V segment lost 5 bases, leaving 15 bases of the junction unmatched. The CDR3 extends over 18 amino acids. The table lists this clonotype with many counts.

The chain carries TRBV28 and TRBJ1-5; TRBD1 matches 7 bases. The sequencing sample was made of blood. The receptor's source is a woman aged 30 to 39 with Graves' ophthalmopathy. As DNA, the CDR3 is TGTGCCAGCAGTCGAGGGACAGCGGGGTCCCGACGCAATCAGCCCCAGCATTTT. Amino acid sequence: CASSRGTAGSRRNQPQHF. Drawing the rest from reference TRBV28 and TRBJ1-5, the complete variable domain is DVKVTQSSRYLVKRTGEKVFLECVQDMDHENMFWYRQDPGLGLRLIYFSYDVKMKEKGDIPEGYSVSREKKERFSLILESASTNQTSMYLCASSRGTAGSRRNQPQHFGDGTRLSIL.